The 17 T cell receptor beta chains given below trace back to one sample, sequenced in a study of control samples from healthy donors and cancer patients. Profiling relied on immunoSEQ multiplex PCR, and the TCRdb table lists in-frame clones only, not all of them. The sample lists about 170,000 clones; 88% were seen once. The sequenced sample consisted of blood. The receptors originated from a woman younger than 45 in good health.

This chain uses TRBV30 with TRBJ1-1; 7 bases are shared with TRBD1. Germline CDR1 is GTSNPN and CDR2 is SVGIG (reference sequence). With 3 bases clipped from V and 1 base from J, the junction kept 2 bases outside the gene matches. The CDR3 runs to 13 residues. In nucleotides, the CDR3 is TGTGCCTGGAGGGGACAGCCGAACACTGAAGCTTTCTTT. The encoded protein is CAWRGQPNTEAFF.

The rearrangement uses TRBV10-1 and TRBJ2-5; 7 positions match TRBD2. The CDR3 totals 14 residues. V lost 3 bases to trimming and J lost 0 bases; unmatched junction nucleotides: 1. The V gene's germline CDR1 is WNHNN and CDR2 SYGVQD (reference sequence). As DNA, the CDR3 is TGCGCCAGCAGTGACGGGACTAACCAAGAGACCCAGTACTTC. As protein: CASSDGTNQETQYF.

The V and J genes are TRBV7-9 and TRBJ2-2, with D hard to call. V was pared by 0 bases and J by 0 bases, with 14 bases between. The CDR3 loop spans 18 amino acids. Per the germline V gene, CDR1 is SEHNR and CDR2 is FQNEAQ (reference sequence). The CDR3 sequence: CASSLAISLLANTGELFF. For the CDR3, the DNA is TGTGCCAGCAGCTTAGCGATCTCTTTACTCGCGAACACCGGGGAGCTGTTTTTT. Filled out from reference TRBV7-9 and TRBJ2-2, the complete variable domain reads DTGVSQNPRHKITKRGQNVTFRCDPISEHNRLYWYRQTLGQGPEFLTYFQNEAQLEKSRLLSDRFSAERPKGSFSTLEIQRTEQGDSAMYLCASSLAISLLANTGELFFGEGSRLTVL.

V and J are TRBV27 and TRBJ2-3; D might be TRBD2 (5 bases). Germline loops: CDR1 MNHEY, CDR2 SMNVEV (reference sequence). V lost 6 bases, J lost 0 bases, and 22 bases lay in between. There are 18 residues in the CDR3. The CDR3 is CASSRRPLSGLSTDTQYF. The CDR3 DNA reads as TGTGCCAGCAGCCGAAGGCCTTTAAGCGGCCTTAGCACAGATACGCAGTATTTT.

This clone was seen just once. CDR3 amino acids: CASSPGLGPSEQYV. The CDR3 nucleotides are TGTGCCAGCAGCCCTGGACTAGGCCCAAGCGAGCAGTACGTC. This sequence joins TRBV5-6 and TRBJ2-7; 7 bases are a match to TRBD2. J gave up 6 bases and V 4 bases, and 10 bases lay outside the gene matches. CDR1 is SGHDT and CDR2 is YYEEEE in the germline V gene. The CDR3 runs 14 residues.

This rearrangement joins TRBV27 to TRBJ2-5; 8 bases fit TRBD1. Germline V gene data show CDR1 as MNHEY and CDR2 as SMNVEV (reference sequence). The CDR3 is made up of 13 amino acids. The junction had 2 bases not matched to a gene; V was cut back by 6 bases and J by 2 bases. CDR3 residues: CASRRDRQETQYF. The CDR3 DNA reads as TGTGCCAGCAGGCGGGACAGGCAAGAGACCCAGTACTTC.

This chain joins TRBV5-5 and TRBJ2-2; no clear D. V dropped 0 bases and J dropped 4 bases, with 7 bases sitting between them. Germline V gene lookup returns CDR1 SGHKS and CDR2 YYEKEE (reference sequence). This CDR3 is built from 14 residues. The CDR3, as DNA: TGTGCCAGCAGCTTGGATGGAACCACCGGGGAGCTGTTTTTT. The encoded protein is CASSLDGTTGELFF.

This CDR3 reads CASSTRTHIASYSNQPQHF. CDR3 sequence (DNA): TGTGCCAGTAGTACCCGGACCCATATCGCCTCCTATAGCAATCAGCCCCAGCATTTT. The rearrangement uses TRBV19 and TRBJ1-5; D not resolved. The germline CDR1 and CDR2 sequences are LNHDA and SQIVND (reference sequence). The V end was cut by 4 bases, the J end by 0 bases, with 22 bases between. The CDR3 sequence is 19 residues long.

The rearrangement links TRBV25-1 to TRBJ2-5; TRBD2 might be the D (5 bases). V lost 5 bases and J 5 bases, leaving 12 bases between the germline ends. Germline V lookup: CDR1 MGHDK, CDR2 SYGVNS. CDR3 size: 13 residues. CDR3 coding DNA: TGTGCCAGCAGTAGGAGGACTGGGGAGACCCAGTACTTC. Residues: CASSRRTGETQYF.

J is TRBJ1-2 and V is TRBV10-3; 7 positions match TRBD1. The V and J ends lost 10 bases and 0 bases, in that order; junction bases with no gene match: 5. The CDR3 is 13 residues long. Germline V lookup: CDR1 ENHRY, CDR2 SYGVKD. The CDR3 spells CASGDRANYGYTF. The CDR3 bases are TGTGCCAGTGGGGACAGAGCTAACTATGGCTACACCTTC.

The chain links TRBV11-3 to TRBJ2-1; D is unclear. The CDR3 is 12 residues long. Germline V lookup: CDR1 SGHNT, CDR2 YENEEA. V was trimmed by 5 bases and J by 6 bases, leaving 8 bases between them. Here the CDR3 reads CASSQTGNEQFF. In nucleotides, the CDR3 is TGTGCCAGCAGCCAGACTGGCAATGAGCAGTTCTTC.

The chain has TRBV7-6 and TRBJ2-7, with D possibly called TRBD1 or TRBD2 (5 bases each). V dropped 4 bases and J dropped 0 bases, with 10 bases sitting between them. CDR1 and CDR2 (germline): SGHVS, FNYEAQ. CDR3 length equals 14 residues. CDR3 protein: CASSWGSLSYEQYF. CDR3 sequence (DNA): TGTGCCAGCAGCTGGGGGAGTCTCTCCTACGAGCAGTACTTC.

The chain combines TRBV5-1 with TRBJ2-5; 7 bases line up with TRBD1. Germline V CDR1 and CDR2: SGHRS, YFSETQ. Trimming removed 4 bases from V and 2 bases from J; junction bases left unmatched: 8. This CDR3 is 15 amino acids long. DNA of the CDR3: TGCGCCAGCAGCCTCATTCCGGGACAGCAAGAGACCCAGTACTTC. Its translation is CASSLIPGQQETQYF.

The V gene is TRBV5-1, the J gene TRBJ2-3, with 10 bases aligning to TRBD2. CDR1 is SGHRS, CDR2 YFSETQ, per germline. J lost 0 bases, V lost 0 bases, and 4 bases had no gene match. CDR3 length: 17 residues. The CDR3: CASSLVGLATSTDTQYF. The DNA of the CDR3 is TGCGCCAGCAGCTTGGTGGGACTAGCGACTAGCACAGATACGCAGTATTTT.

V usage is TRBV5-8 and J usage is TRBJ1-5; D may be TRBD1 (6 bases). V lost 0 bases and J lost 7, with 11 bases in between. Germline values: CDR1 SGHTS, CDR2 YDEGEE. The CDR3 consists of 14 residues. The CDR3 loop is CASSLVQGWQPQHF. The CDR3, as DNA: TGTGCCAGCAGCTTGGTGCAGGGGTGGCAGCCCCAGCATTTT.

This chain links TRBV11-2 with TRBJ2-7; D assignment may be TRBD1 or TRBD2 (5 bases each). The CDR3 has 14 residues. V gave up 3 bases and J gave up 6 bases, with 15 bases separating them. The germline V gene encodes CDR1 SGHAT and CDR2 FQNNGV. The CDR3 region is CASSFNRDGREQYF. The CDR3 nucleotides read TGTGCCAGCAGCTTCAACCGGGACGGACGCGAGCAGTACTTC.

This chain connects TRBV6-1 to TRBJ1-5; D unclear. V lost 0 bases to trimming and J lost 6 bases, with 15 bases between them. Germline V gene lookup returns CDR1 MNHNS and CDR2 SASEGT. The CDR3 contains 16 residues. The CDR3 protein is CASSEARRRLGQPQHF. CDR3 nucleotides: TGTGCCAGCAGTGAAGCGAGGCGGAGGTTAGGTCAGCCCCAGCATTTT.